The 9 T cell receptor beta chains listed next were all sequenced from one sample in a study of blood T cell repertoires in COVID-19. Assay: immunoSEQ multiplex PCR; the TCRdb copy retains only in-frame clones and omits some. The sample holds roughly 12,000 clones, over 75% seen once. The sequenced sample was peripheral blood. The receptors come from a man of 80 years or more with acute or convalescent COVID-19.

This sequence joins TRBV11-3 and TRBJ2-5, with D possibly being TRBD1 (5 bases). The germline V gene encodes CDR1 SGHNT and CDR2 YENEEA. The length of the CDR3 is 14 residues. The V end was cut by 4 bases, the J end by 4 bases, with 13 bases between. The DNA for the CDR3 is TGTGCCAGCAGCTCTGGAGTTGGGGCAGAGACCCAGTACTTC. As protein: CASSSGVGAETQYF.

This clone was picked up one time. The rearrangement links TRBV2 to TRBJ1-2, with D possibly matching TRBD1 (5 bases). Per the germline V gene, CDR1 is SNHLY and CDR2 is FYNNEI. The CDR3 is 12 amino acids. V lost 4 bases, J lost 7 bases, and 10 bases lay in between. The chain's CDR3 is CASSGDFSGYTF. Written as DNA, the CDR3 is TGTGCCAGCAGTGGGGACTTCTCTGGCTACACCTTC.

DNA for the CDR3: TGTGCCAGCAGCCCAGTAGGAGGGAACACTGAAGCTTTCTTT. As protein: CASSPVGGNTEAFF. The genes are TRBV5-4 and TRBJ1-1, with D unresolved. The CDR3 totals 14 residues. The V end was cut by 4 bases, the J end by 1 base, with 11 bases between. CDR1 is SGHNT and CDR2 is YYREEE in the germline V gene (reference sequence).

The chain couples TRBV28 to TRBJ1-2, with 7 bases matching TRBD1. The CDR3 loop spans 13 amino acids. The germline V gene encodes CDR1 MDHEN and CDR2 SYDVKM. Trimming at V came to 6 bases and at J to 1 base, leaving 2 bases not matched to a gene. CDR3 region: CASRTGINYGYTF. The DNA of the CDR3 is TGTGCCAGCAGGACAGGGATTAACTATGGCTACACCTTC.

The chain employs TRBV14 and TRBJ2-3; 12 positions match TRBD2. From germline, CDR1 is SGHDN and CDR2 FVKESK. The CDR3 is 17 amino acids. Losses at the gene ends were 4 bases for V and 2 bases for J; bases not matched to a gene: 7. The CDR3 loop is CASSPSGGASSTDTQYF. The CDR3 region has the DNA TGTGCCAGCAGCCCTAGCGGGGGGGCCAGTTCCACAGATACGCAGTATTTT.

The chain couples TRBV11-2 to TRBJ2-6; the D is unclear. V was cut by 0 bases and J by 0 bases, with 6 bases left in between. The CDR3 length is 16 residues. From germline, CDR1 is SGHAT and CDR2 FQNNGV. This chain's CDR3 is CASSLEAPSGANVLTF. Here the CDR3 DNA reads TGTGCCAGCAGCTTAGAGGCACCCTCTGGGGCCAACGTCCTGACTTTC.

V gene TRBV5-4 combines with J gene TRBJ2-6; no definite D call. Germline V gene sequence: CDR1 SGHNT, CDR2 YYREEE (reference sequence). V was clipped by 4 bases and J by 0 bases, with 11 bases between them. This CDR3 is 16 amino acids long. The CDR3 nucleotides read TGTGCCAGCAGCCGCTATCGACTCTCTGGGGCCAACGTCCTGACTTTC. Translated: CASSRYRLSGANVLTF.

The J gene is TRBJ2-5, the V gene TRBV6-5; D is perhaps TRBD2 (6 bases). CDR1 MNHEY and CDR2 SVGAGI come from the germline V gene. Trimming pared 10 bases from V and 3 bases from J, leaving 15 bases between. CDR3 length: 13 amino acids. The chain's CDR3 is CAIRQGGEETQYF. Written as DNA, the CDR3 is TGTGCCATCCGGCAAGGAGGGGAAGAGACCCAGTACTTC.

The chain combines TRBV5-1 with TRBJ2-1, with 9 positions matching TRBD2. V lost 4 bases and J lost 1; bases outside the gene matches: 6. This CDR3 has 16 amino acids. CDR1 is SGHRS, CDR2 YFSETQ, per germline. The CDR3 is CASSRASGGSYNEQFF. The CDR3 DNA reads TGCGCCAGCAGCCGGGCGAGCGGGGGGTCCTACAATGAGCAGTTCTTC.